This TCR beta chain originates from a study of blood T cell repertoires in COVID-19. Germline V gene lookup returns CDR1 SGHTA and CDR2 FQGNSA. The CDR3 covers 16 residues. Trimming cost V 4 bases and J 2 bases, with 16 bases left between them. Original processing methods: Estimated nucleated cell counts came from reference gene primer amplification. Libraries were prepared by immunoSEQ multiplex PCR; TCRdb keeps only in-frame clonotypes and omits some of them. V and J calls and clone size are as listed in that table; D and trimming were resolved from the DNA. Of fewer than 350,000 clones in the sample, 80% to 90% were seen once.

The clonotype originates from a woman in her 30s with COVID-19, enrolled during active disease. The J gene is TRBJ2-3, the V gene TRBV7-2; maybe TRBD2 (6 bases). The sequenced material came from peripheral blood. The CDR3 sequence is CASSWDWAGITDTQYF. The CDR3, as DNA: TGTGCCAGCAGCTGGGATTGGGCGGGGATCACAGATACGCAGTATTTT.